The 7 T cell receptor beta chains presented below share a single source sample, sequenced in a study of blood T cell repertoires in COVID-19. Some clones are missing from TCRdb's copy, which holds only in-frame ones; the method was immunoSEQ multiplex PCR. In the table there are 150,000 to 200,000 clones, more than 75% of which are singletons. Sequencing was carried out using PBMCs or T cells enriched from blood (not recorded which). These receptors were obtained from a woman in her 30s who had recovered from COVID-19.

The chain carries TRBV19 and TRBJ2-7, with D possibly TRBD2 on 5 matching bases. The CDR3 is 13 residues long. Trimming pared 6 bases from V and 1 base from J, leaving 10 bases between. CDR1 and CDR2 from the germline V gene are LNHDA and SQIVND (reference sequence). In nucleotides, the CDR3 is TGTGCCAGTAGCAACGGGGAGTCCTACGAGCAGTACTTC. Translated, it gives CASSNGESYEQYF.

The CDR3 here is CASSLDLAGPAEAFF. As DNA, the CDR3 is TGTGCCAGCAGCTTGGACCTCGCGGGCCCCGCTGAAGCTTTCTTT. This chain connects TRBV5-6 to TRBJ1-1; D is undetermined. Germline lookup yields CDR1 SGHDT and CDR2 YYEEEE. CDR3 length: 15 residues. V lost 0 bases and J 6 bases, leaving 15 bases between the germline ends.

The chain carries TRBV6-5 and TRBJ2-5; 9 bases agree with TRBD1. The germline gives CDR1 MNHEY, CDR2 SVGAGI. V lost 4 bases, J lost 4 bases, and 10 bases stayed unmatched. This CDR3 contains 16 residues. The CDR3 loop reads CASSFQLGTGRETQYF. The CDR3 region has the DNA TGTGCCAGCAGTTTCCAGTTAGGGACAGGGAGAGAGACCCAGTACTTC.

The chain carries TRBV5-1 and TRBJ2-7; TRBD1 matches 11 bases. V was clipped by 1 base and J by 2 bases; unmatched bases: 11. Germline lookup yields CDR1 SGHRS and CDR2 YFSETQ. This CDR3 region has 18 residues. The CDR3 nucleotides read TGCGCCAGCAGCTTGCCCGGGAGGGCGGGACAGGGGGCCTACGAGCAGTACTTC. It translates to CASSLPGRAGQGAYEQYF.

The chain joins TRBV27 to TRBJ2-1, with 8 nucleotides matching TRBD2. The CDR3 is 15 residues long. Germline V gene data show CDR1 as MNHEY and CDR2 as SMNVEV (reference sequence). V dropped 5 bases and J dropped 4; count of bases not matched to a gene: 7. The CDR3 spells CASSPLAVLYNEQFF. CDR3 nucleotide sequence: TGTGCCAGCAGTCCACTAGCGGTCCTTTACAATGAGCAGTTCTTC.

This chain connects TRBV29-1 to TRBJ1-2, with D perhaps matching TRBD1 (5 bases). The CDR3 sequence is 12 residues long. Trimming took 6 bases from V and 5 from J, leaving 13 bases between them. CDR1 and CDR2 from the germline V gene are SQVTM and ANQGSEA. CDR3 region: CSVLWEGYGYTF. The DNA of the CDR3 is TGCAGCGTCTTGTGGGAGGGGTATGGCTACACCTTC.

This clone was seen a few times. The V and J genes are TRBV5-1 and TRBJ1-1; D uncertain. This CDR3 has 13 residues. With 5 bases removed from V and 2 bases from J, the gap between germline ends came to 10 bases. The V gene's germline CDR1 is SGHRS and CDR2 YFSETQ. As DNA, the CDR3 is TGCGCCAGCAGGCCCACAAAAAACACTGAAGCTTTCTTT. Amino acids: CASRPTKNTEAFF.